A single sample gave rise to the 21 T cell receptor beta chains below, sequenced in a study of shared clonotypes between healthy human individuals. Only in-frame clones appear in the TCRdb table, and some are missing; sequencing was by immunoSEQ multiplex PCR. The sample includes about 2.3 million clones, 85% to 95% of them seen just once. The specimen was naive CD4+ T cells from PBMCs. Subset denoted: CD45RA+ positively selected. The receptors shown here come from a man between 18 and 35 years old in good health. Some clones in this sample may be carry-over from other donors' samples.

This chain connects TRBV11-2 to TRBJ1-1; a possible D gene is TRBD1 (5 bases). Germline V gene data show CDR1 as SGHAT and CDR2 as FQNNGV. The CDR3 length is 14 residues. V dropped 4 bases and J dropped 5 bases, with 14 bases sitting between them. The CDR3 DNA reads as TGTGCCAGCAGCTCCCTCCAGGGCCGGACTGAAGCTTTCTTT. This sequence encodes CASSSLQGRTEAFF.

As to this clone: Other DNA sequences in the sample encode the same CDR3. The chain carries TRBV5-6 and TRBJ2-2, with D possibly matching TRBD2 (6 bases). This CDR3 has 15 amino acids. The V end was cut by 1 base, the J end by 1 base, with 8 bases between. The germline V gene encodes CDR1 SGHDT and CDR2 YYEEEE. The CDR3 DNA reads TGTGCCAGCAGCTTGCTCGGGAGGAACACCGGGGAGCTGTTTTTT. Amino acids: CASSLLGRNTGELFF.

This chain uses TRBV4-1 with TRBJ2-7; TRBD1 matches 8 bases. This CDR3 contains 15 residues. V was pared by 4 bases and J by 0 bases, with 5 bases of the junction left unmatched. Germline V gene lookup returns CDR1 MGHRA and CDR2 YSYEKL. The CDR3 bases are TGCGCCAGCAGCCGCGGGACAGGACCCTCCTACGAGCAGTACTTC. Translated: CASSRGTGPSYEQYF.

As to this clone: Different DNA sequences within this sample yield the same CDR3. The gene calls are TRBV7-3 and TRBJ2-1, with D possibly TRBD2 on 6 matching bases. V lost 5 bases, J lost 0 bases, and 11 bases lay in between. Germline V CDR1 and CDR2: SGHTA, FQGTGA. The CDR3 runs 15 residues. In nucleotides, the CDR3 is TGTGCCAGCAGCCCCGGTAGCGGCTCCTACAATGAGCAGTTCTTC. Its protein product is CASSPGSGSYNEQFF.

The V and J genes are TRBV15 and TRBJ2-1; D not resolved. V dropped 0 bases and J dropped 6 bases, with 9 bases sitting between them. The germline CDR1 and CDR2 sequences are LNHNV and YYDKDF (reference sequence). The CDR3 sequence is 14 residues long. CDR3 sequence (DNA): TGTGCCACCAGCAGAGAGAAGTGGCCCAATGAGCAGTTCTTC. It is translated as CATSREKWPNEQFF.

The rearrangement uses TRBV25-1 and TRBJ1-3; D is perhaps TRBD1 (5 bases). V lost 8 bases, J lost 0 bases, and 14 bases lay in between. Germline CDR1 and CDR2: MGHDK and SYGVNS. The length of the CDR3 is 15 residues. CDR3: CASATPGGSGNTIYF. The CDR3 DNA reads TGTGCCAGCGCGACTCCGGGGGGCTCTGGAAACACCATATATTTT. Full variable domain (missing parts from reference TRBV25-1 and TRBJ1-3): EADIYQTPRYLVIGTGKKITLECSQTMGHDKMYWYQQDPGMELHLIHYSYGVNSTEKGDLSSESTVSRIRTEHFPLTLESARPSHTSQYLCASATPGGSGNTIYFGEGSWLTVV.

This rearrangement joins TRBV4-2 to TRBJ2-1, with D perhaps TRBD2 (5 bases). V was clipped by 1 base and J by 3 bases, with 19 bases between them. Germline lookup yields CDR1 LGHNA and CDR2 YNFKEQ. This CDR3 spans 18 amino acids. CDR3 in DNA: TGTGCCAGCAGCCAAGGGGGAATTAGCTTCGGGAACTACAATGAGCAGTTCTTC. Translated, it gives CASSQGGISFGNYNEQFF.

This rearrangement joins TRBV5-1 to TRBJ2-5; a weak D match, TRBD2 (6 bases). The V gene lost 4 bases and the J gene lost 4 bases, with 17 bases spanning the gap. CDR3 length: 15 amino acids. The V gene's germline CDR1 is SGHRS and CDR2 YFSETQ. The CDR3 region is CASSPDGGIRETQYF. The CDR3 DNA is TGCGCCAGCAGCCCGGACGGGGGAATCCGAGAGACCCAGTACTTC.

The CDR3 sequence: CASNRGGGENGELFF. The CDR3 region has the DNA TGTGCCAGCAACAGAGGGGGTGGCGAGAACGGGGAGCTGTTTTTT. The chain combines TRBV21-1 with TRBJ2-2; no check of the table's D call, TRBD1, against the DNA was made. TRBV21-1 is given as a pseudogene. CDR3 size: 15 residues.

The chain combines TRBV2 with TRBJ2-3; 8 positions match TRBD2. With 5 bases clipped from V and 5 bases from J, the junction kept 12 bases outside the gene matches. This CDR3 has 16 residues. Germline V gene lookup returns CDR1 SNHLY and CDR2 FYNNEI. The chain's CDR3 is CASSTDAGGRVDTQYF. The CDR3 bases are TGTGCCAGCAGTACGGATGCGGGAGGTCGGGTAGATACGCAGTATTTT.

A word on this clone: The same CDR3 arises from other DNA sequences in this sample as well. This rearrangement joins TRBV7-2 to TRBJ2-3; D unclear. Trimming removed 1 base at V and 1 base at J, with 3 bases between. The CDR3 has 13 amino acids. CDR1 and CDR2 (germline): SGHTA, FQGNSA. The CDR3 spells CASSLEGTDTQYF. The CDR3 DNA sequence: TGTGCCAGCAGCTTAGAGGGCACAGATACGCAGTATTTT.

The V gene is TRBV5-6, the J gene TRBJ2-5, with 9 bases matching TRBD2. The CDR3 extends over 14 amino acids. The germline V gene encodes CDR1 SGHDT and CDR2 YYEEEE. V was pared by 4 bases and J by 2 bases, with 3 bases of the junction left unmatched. The CDR3 region is CASSRGLAQETQYF. CDR3 bases: TGTGCCAGCAGCAGGGGACTAGCTCAAGAGACCCAGTACTTC.

The J gene is TRBJ1-1, the V gene TRBV2; D remains unclear. V shed 3 bases and J shed 7 bases, with 6 bases lying between them. This CDR3 spans 11 amino acids. Germline CDR1 and CDR2: SNHLY and FYNNEI. The CDR3 reads CASSDSGEAFF. CDR3 in DNA: TGTGCCAGCAGTGATTCGGGTGAAGCTTTCTTT.

Note on this clone: A junction boundary mismatches the germline segment, possibly from a read error. CDR3: CASSFSGTGEDF. CDR3 in DNA: TGTGCCAGCAGTTTTTCCGGGACCGGTGAGGACTTC. V is TRBV28 and J is TRBJ2-7, with D tentatively TRBD1 or TRBD2 (5 bases each). The CDR3 spans 12 residues. Germline-derived CDR1 and CDR2 are MDHEN and SYDVKM. Full variable domain (outside the CDR3, taken from reference TRBV28 and TRBJ2-7): DVKVTQSSRYLVKRTGEKVFLECVQDMDHENMFWYRQDPGLGLRLIYFSYDVKMKEKGDIPEGYSVSREKKERFSLILESASTNQTSMYLCASSFSGTGEDFGPGTRLTVT.

CDR3 sequence (DNA): TGTGCCAGCACCCGTTATACAGGGAACACTGAAGCTTTCTTT. This translates into CASTRYTGNTEAFF. V usage is TRBV6-6 and J usage is TRBJ1-1; D perhaps matches TRBD1 (5 bases). The CDR3 contains 14 residues. Germline V gene sequence: CDR1 MNHNY, CDR2 SVGAGI (reference sequence). Trimming shortened V by 7 bases and J by 1 base, and 13 bases separated the two germline ends.

The chain joins TRBV28 to TRBJ1-1; D is uncertain. Germline V gene sequence: CDR1 MDHEN, CDR2 SYDVKM. Trimming shortened V by 10 bases and J by 2 bases, and 23 bases separated the two germline ends. The CDR3 runs to 16 residues. CDR3 residues: CATWPMGPFRNTEAFF. CDR3 coding DNA: TGTGCCACCTGGCCCATGGGCCCATTTAGAAACACTGAAGCTTTCTTT.

V and J are TRBV5-4 and TRBJ2-7; TRBD2 might be the D (5 bases). The germline gives CDR1 SGHNT, CDR2 YYREEE (reference sequence). This CDR3 spans 13 amino acids. Between the trimmed V and J ends, which lost 3 bases and 10 bases, there was a span of 17 bases. CDR3 in amino acids: CASSSPSSSPQYF. For the CDR3, the DNA is TGTGCCAGCAGCTCACCGTCTAGCAGCCCACAGTACTTC.

This clone has just a few counts. The chain is built from TRBV4-1 and TRBJ2-3; 9 nucleotides align to TRBD2. V lost 10 bases and J lost 3; bases outside the gene matches: 14. The CDR3 loop spans 16 amino acids. Germline V gene lookup returns CDR1 MGHRA and CDR2 YSYEKL. CDR3: CATTLSSGRITDTQYF. Written as DNA, the CDR3 is TGCGCCACCACGTTATCGAGCGGGAGGATTACAGATACGCAGTATTTT.

This chain links TRBV11-3 with TRBJ2-1, with 9 bases identical to TRBD2. The V segment lost 5 bases and the J segment 4 bases; nucleotides outside the gene matches: 6. In germline, CDR1 is SGHNT, CDR2 YENEEA. This CDR3 is built from 15 residues. CDR3: CASSPRSGGYNEQFF. In nucleotides, the CDR3 is TGTGCCAGCAGCCCCCGTAGCGGGGGTTACAATGAGCAGTTCTTC.

This chain links TRBV5-1 with TRBJ2-7; D not resolved. This CDR3 has 13 amino acids. CDR1 SGHRS and CDR2 YFSETQ come from the germline V gene. Trimming took 0 bases from V and 12 from J, leaving 16 bases between them. The CDR3 region is CASSLASGSPWYF. The CDR3 DNA follows: TGCGCCAGCAGCTTGGCCAGTGGGTCTCCCTGGTACTTC. The full variable domain, in which reference TRBV5-1 and TRBJ2-7 provide the parts outside the CDR3, is KAGVTQTPRYLIKTRGQQVTLSCSPISGHRSVSWYQQTPGQGLQFLFEYFSETQRNKGNFPGRFSGRQFSNSRSEMNVSTLELGDSALYLCASSLASGSPWYFGPGTRLTVT.

This chain joins TRBV6-5 and TRBJ1-5; D might be TRBD1 (5 bases). Germline CDR1 and CDR2: MNHEY and SVGAGI. The V and J ends lost 6 bases and 0 bases respectively, with 12 bases between them. This CDR3 has 15 amino acids. The CDR3 sequence is CASRDTGVSNQPQHF. CDR3 nucleotides: TGTGCCAGCAGGGACACAGGCGTTAGCAATCAGCCCCAGCATTTT.